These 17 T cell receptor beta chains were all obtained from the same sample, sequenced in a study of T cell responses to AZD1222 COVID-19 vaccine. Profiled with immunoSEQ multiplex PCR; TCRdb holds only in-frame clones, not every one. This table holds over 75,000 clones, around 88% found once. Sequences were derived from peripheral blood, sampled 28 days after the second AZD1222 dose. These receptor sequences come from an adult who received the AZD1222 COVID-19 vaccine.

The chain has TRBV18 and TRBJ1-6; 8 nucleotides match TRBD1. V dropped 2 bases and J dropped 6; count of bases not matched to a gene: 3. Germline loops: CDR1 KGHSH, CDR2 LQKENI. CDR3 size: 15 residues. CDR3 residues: CASSPGQGPNSPLHF. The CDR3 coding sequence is TGTGCCAGCTCACCAGGACAGGGTCCTAATTCACCCCTCCACTTT.

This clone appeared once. CDR3 nucleotides: TGTGCCAGCAGCGTAGGCCCGGGGGGGCCCGGGGAGCTGTTTTTT. This gives the protein CASSVGPGGPGELFF. The chain uses TRBV9 and TRBJ2-2; 8 positions agree with TRBD2. Per the germline V gene, CDR1 is SGDLS and CDR2 is YYNGEE. The CDR3 has 15 residues. The junction had 4 bases not matched to a gene; V was cut back by 0 bases and J by 6 bases.

CDR3: CASTLNTEAFF. The CDR3 nucleotides read TGCGCCAGCACTTTGAACACTGAAGCTTTCTTT. The chain couples TRBV5-1 to TRBJ1-1; D not resolved. Germline V CDR1 and CDR2: SGHRS, YFSETQ. The CDR3 extends over 11 amino acids. The germline V and J ends were trimmed by 6 bases and 0 bases, with 3 bases remaining between them.

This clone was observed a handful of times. The CDR3 DNA reads as TGTGCCAGCAGCTTAGTTTTTAGGGGCGAGCAGTACTTC. Its protein product is CASSLVFRGEQYF. The V gene is TRBV11-1, the J gene TRBJ2-7; D may be TRBD1 (5 bases). With 1 base removed from V and 6 bases from J, the gap between germline ends came to 10 bases. The V gene's germline CDR1 is SGHAT and CDR2 FQDESV (reference sequence). The CDR3 spans 13 residues.

The CDR3 spells CASSFFGQGVYEQYF. The CDR3 DNA reads as TGTGCCAGCAGTTTTTTTGGACAGGGGGTATACGAGCAGTACTTC. V and J are TRBV27 and TRBJ2-7; 10 positions match TRBD1. This CDR3 spans 15 amino acids. V dropped 3 bases and J dropped 4; count of bases not matched to a gene: 6. Germline assignment: CDR1 MNHEY and CDR2 SMNVEV (reference sequence).

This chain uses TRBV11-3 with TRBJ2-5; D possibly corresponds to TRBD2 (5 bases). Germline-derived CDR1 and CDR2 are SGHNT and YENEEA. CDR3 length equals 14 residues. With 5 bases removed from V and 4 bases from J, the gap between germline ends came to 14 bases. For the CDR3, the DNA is TGTGCCAGCAGCCCGGACTCACGGGGAGAGACCCAGTACTTC. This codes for CASSPDSRGETQYF.

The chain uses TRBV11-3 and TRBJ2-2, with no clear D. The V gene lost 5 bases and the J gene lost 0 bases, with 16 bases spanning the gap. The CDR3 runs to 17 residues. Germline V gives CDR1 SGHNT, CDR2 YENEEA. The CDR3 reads CASSGINHGANTGELFF. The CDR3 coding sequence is TGTGCCAGCAGCGGGATTAATCACGGAGCGAACACCGGGGAGCTGTTTTTT.

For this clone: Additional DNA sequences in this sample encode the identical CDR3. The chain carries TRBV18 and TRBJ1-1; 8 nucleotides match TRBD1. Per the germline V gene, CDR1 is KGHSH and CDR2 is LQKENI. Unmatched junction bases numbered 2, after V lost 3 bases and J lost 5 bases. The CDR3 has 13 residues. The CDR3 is CASSPGQGTEAFF. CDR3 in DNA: TGTGCCAGCTCACCCGGACAGGGAACTGAAGCTTTCTTT.

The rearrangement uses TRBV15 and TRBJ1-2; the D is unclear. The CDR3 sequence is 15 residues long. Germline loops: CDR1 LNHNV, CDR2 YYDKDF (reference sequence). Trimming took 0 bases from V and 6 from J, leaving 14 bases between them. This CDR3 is CATSRDLADEDGYTF. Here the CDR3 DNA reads TGTGCCACCAGCAGAGACCTCGCGGACGAGGATGGCTACACCTTC.

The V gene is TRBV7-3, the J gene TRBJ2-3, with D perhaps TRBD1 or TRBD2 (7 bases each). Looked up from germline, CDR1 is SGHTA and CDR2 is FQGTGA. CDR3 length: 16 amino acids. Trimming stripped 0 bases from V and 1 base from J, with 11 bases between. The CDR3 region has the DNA TGTGCCAGCAGCTTAACGGGAGGGGGCGGCACAGATACGCAGTATTTT. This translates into CASSLTGGGGTDTQYF.

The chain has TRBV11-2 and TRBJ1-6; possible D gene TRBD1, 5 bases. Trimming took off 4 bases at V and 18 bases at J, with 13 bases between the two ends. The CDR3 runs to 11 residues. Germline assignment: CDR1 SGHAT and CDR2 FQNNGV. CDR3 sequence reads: CASSSDRIAHF. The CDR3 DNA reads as TGTGCCAGCAGCTCTGACAGAATTGCCCACTTT.

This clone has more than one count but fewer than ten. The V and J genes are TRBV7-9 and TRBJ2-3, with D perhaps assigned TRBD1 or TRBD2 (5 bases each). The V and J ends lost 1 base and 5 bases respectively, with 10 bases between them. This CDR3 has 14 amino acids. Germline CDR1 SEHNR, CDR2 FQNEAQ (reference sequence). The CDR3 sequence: CASSLGGKLDTQYF. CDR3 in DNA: TGTGCCAGCAGCTTAGGGGGGAAGTTAGATACGCAGTATTTT.

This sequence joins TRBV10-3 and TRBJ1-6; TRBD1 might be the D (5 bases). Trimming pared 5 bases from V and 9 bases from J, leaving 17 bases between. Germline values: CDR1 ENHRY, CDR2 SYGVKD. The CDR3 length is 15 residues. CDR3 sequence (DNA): TGTGCCATCAGTTCGTCGGGGGGTAAAATTTCACCCCTCCACTTT. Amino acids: CAISSSGGKISPLHF.

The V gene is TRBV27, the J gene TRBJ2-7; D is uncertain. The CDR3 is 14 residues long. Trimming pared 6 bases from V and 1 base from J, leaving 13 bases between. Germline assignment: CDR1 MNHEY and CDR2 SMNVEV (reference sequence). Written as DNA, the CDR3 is TGTGCCAGCAGCTCGTACTTGGGGTCCTACGAGCAGTACTTC. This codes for CASSSYLGSYEQYF.

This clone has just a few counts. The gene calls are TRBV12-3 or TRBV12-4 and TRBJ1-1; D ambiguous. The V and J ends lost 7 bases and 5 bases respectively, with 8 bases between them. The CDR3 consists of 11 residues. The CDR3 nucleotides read TGTGCCAGCACCCGGGAAACTGAAGCTTTCTTT. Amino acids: CASTRETEAFF.

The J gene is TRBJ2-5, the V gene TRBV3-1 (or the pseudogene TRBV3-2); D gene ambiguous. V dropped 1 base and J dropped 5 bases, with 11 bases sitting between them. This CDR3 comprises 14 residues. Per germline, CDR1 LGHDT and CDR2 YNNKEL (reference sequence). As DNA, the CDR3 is TGTGCCAGCAGCCAAGGGTTCGCCGGGGAGACCCAGTACTTC. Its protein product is CASSQGFAGETQYF.

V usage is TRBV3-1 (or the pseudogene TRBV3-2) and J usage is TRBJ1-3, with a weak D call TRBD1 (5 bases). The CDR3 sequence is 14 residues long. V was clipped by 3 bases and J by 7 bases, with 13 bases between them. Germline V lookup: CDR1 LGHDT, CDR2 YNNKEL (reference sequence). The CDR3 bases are TGTGCCAGCAGCCACGAGGGGAGGGCGAACACCATATATTTT. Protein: CASSHEGRANTIYF.